The 20 T cell receptor beta chains given below trace back to one sample, sequenced in a study of breast tumors, draining lymph nodes, adjacent tissues. The lymph nodes were axillary draining lymph nodes from breast cancer patients. TCRdb reprocessed the multiplex PCR reads with MiXCR, giving one entry per CDR3 protein. The top ten clones hold under 1.2% of a sample with over 250,000 distinct CDR3 sequences, roughly 31% of them seen once. The source material was axillary lymph node tissue. The receptor set was obtained from a female donor with breast cancer. Some clones in this sample may be carry-over from other donors' samples.

Remarks on this clonotype: This sequence may be a read error, since a much larger clone differs from it by one base. J is TRBJ2-7 and V is TRBV19, with D maybe TRBD1 (8 bases). In germline, CDR1 is LNHDA, CDR2 SQIVND (reference sequence). The CDR3 has 15 amino acids. CDR3 nucleotide sequence: TGTGCCTGTAGTCTGGGGGGGACAGGTGTATACGAGCAGTACTTC. This encodes CACSLGGTGVYEQYF.

The J gene is TRBJ2-5, the V gene TRBV7-2; D might be TRBD2 (6 bases). The CDR3 spans 16 residues. Deletions cut 7 bases from V and 4 bases from J, with 22 bases between. Per germline, CDR1 SGHTA and CDR2 FQGNSA. As DNA, the CDR3 is TGTGCCAGCAACCTTCAACTAGCAGGAGGGCCAGAGACCCAGTACTTC. This codes for CASNLQLAGGPETQYF.

The rearrangement links TRBV14 to TRBJ2-7; D tentatively fits TRBD1 or TRBD2 (5 bases each). The CDR3 is made up of 13 amino acids. CDR1 is SGHDN and CDR2 is FVKESK in the germline V gene. V was cut by 5 bases and J by 0 bases, with 8 bases left in between. In nucleotides, the CDR3 is TGTGCCAGCAGCGGGACGATCTCCTACGAGCAGTACTTC. Translation: CASSGTISYEQYF.

The table lists this clonotype with many counts. This rearrangement joins TRBV20-1 to TRBJ2-7; D gene uncertain. V lost 2 bases to trimming and J lost 4 bases, with 18 bases between them. CDR3 size: 15 residues. From germline, CDR1 is DFQATT and CDR2 SNEGSKA (reference sequence). CDR3 region: CSARLYRPTDYEQYF. The CDR3 DNA reads TGCAGTGCTAGATTGTATAGACCCACCGATTACGAGCAGTACTTC.

The chain couples TRBV30 to TRBJ2-7, with D perhaps TRBD1 (6 bases). V shed 2 bases and J shed 3 bases, with 20 bases lying between them. Germline V gene sequence: CDR1 GTSNPN, CDR2 SVGIG (reference sequence). This CDR3 has 16 residues. The CDR3 bases are TGTGCCTGGAGTAAAATAGGGCCTCGGGACATCTACGAGCAGTACTTC. Protein: CAWSKIGPRDIYEQYF.

This clonotype was observed many times. The V and J genes are TRBV20-1 and TRBJ2-7, with 8 bases lining up with TRBD2. Germline CDR1 reads DFQATT; CDR2 reads SNEGSKA (reference sequence). The CDR3 loop spans 13 amino acids. With 3 bases clipped from V and 7 bases from J, the junction kept 8 bases outside the gene matches. CDR3 loop: CSASPLAGREQYF. In DNA, the CDR3 is TGCAGTGCTAGTCCGCTAGCGGGTCGGGAGCAGTACTTC.

The chain links TRBV5-6 to TRBJ2-7; D is perhaps TRBD2 (5 bases). Germline V gene lookup returns CDR1 SGHDT and CDR2 YYEEEE. The CDR3 consists of 12 residues. Trimming left V 0 bases short and J 9 bases short, with 10 bases between. The CDR3 DNA reads as TGTGCCAGCAGCTTGGGCGGGTCCGGGCAGTACTTC. It codes for CASSLGGSGQYF.

This clonotype was counted ten times or more. This chain uses TRBV18 with TRBJ1-4; possible D gene TRBD1, 5 bases. The CDR3 length is 12 residues. The germline V gene encodes CDR1 KGHSH and CDR2 LQKENI. Trimming cost V 4 bases and J 8 bases, with 8 bases left between them. CDR3 residues: CASSRDGEKLFF. Here the CDR3 DNA reads TGTGCCAGCTCACGGGACGGCGAAAAACTGTTTTTT.

This clonotype has at least ten counts. The rearrangement joins TRBV7-3 to TRBJ2-2, with 8 bases aligning to TRBD2. Germline CDR1 reads SGHTA; CDR2 reads FQGTGA. The J segment lost 2 bases and the V segment lost 0 bases, leaving 2 bases of the junction unmatched. CDR3 length: 16 amino acids. The DNA of the CDR3 is TGTGCCAGCAGCTTAACGCTAGCGGGCAACACCGGGGAGCTGTTTTTT. Translating gives CASSLTLAGNTGELFF.

In the case of this clonotype: It is unclear where the CDR3 begins or ends on the DNA, so no DNA is shown, and the CDR3 is as TCRdb lists it. The chain carries TRBV5-1 and TRBJ2-2; no DNA check was done on the table's D call, TRBD1. Per germline, CDR1 SGHRS and CDR2 YFSETQ. 21 amino acids form the CDR3, both terminal residues included. The CDR3 reads CASNTSGTHPRAVLRAGELFF.

This clonotype was counted ten times or more. This chain joins TRBV20-1 and TRBJ2-5; D possibly matches TRBD1 or TRBD2 (6 bases each). The CDR3 is made up of 15 amino acids. Germline CDR1 and CDR2: DFQATT and SNEGSKA (reference sequence). V lost 7 bases, J lost 1 base, and 19 bases lay in between. The CDR3 reads CSGLSPEGGQETQYF. The CDR3 nucleotides read TGCAGTGGTCTCAGTCCGGAGGGGGGCCAAGAGACCCAGTACTTC.

Worth noting for this clonotype: A much bigger clone sits one base away, suggesting this may be a read error. Because the CDR3 is missing its conserved closing phenylalanine or tryptophan, this is likely a read error. The chain links TRBV5-6 to TRBJ1-2; D gene unclear. CDR1 SGHDT and CDR2 YYEEEE come from the germline V gene. Trimming took 1 base from V and 5 from J, leaving 15 bases between them. This CDR3 is 15 amino acids long. As DNA, the CDR3 is TGTGCCAGCAGCTTGTGGTCCGGGGATCTTTATGGCTACACCTCC. Its translation is CASSLWSGDLYGYTS.

This clonotype was seen more than once but under ten times. This chain connects TRBV27 to TRBJ2-2; 8 bases are shared with TRBD2. Germline-derived CDR1 and CDR2 are MNHEY and SMNVEV (reference sequence). V dropped 6 bases and J dropped 6; count of bases not matched to a gene: 3. This CDR3 has 13 amino acids. The CDR3 is CASSPGLAGELFF. The CDR3 DNA reads as TGTGCCAGCAGCCCGGGACTAGCCGGGGAGCTGTTTTTT.

Notes on this clonotype: Possible read error: a much larger clone is one base away. CDR3 sequence (DNA): TGTGCCAGCAACCCCTTTTTATCCCTTAGCTCCGGGGGCGAGCAGTACTTC. Translation: CASNPFLSLSSGGEQYF. The genes are TRBV11-2 and TRBJ2-7; weak D call: TRBD2 (6 bases). Germline CDR1 is SGHAT and CDR2 is FQNNGV. With 7 bases removed from V and 6 bases from J, the gap between germline ends came to 28 bases. The CDR3 runs to 17 residues. The full variable domain, completed using reference TRBV11-2 and TRBJ2-7, is EAGVAQSPRYKIIEKRQSVAFWCNPISGHATLYWYQQILGQGPKLLIQFQNNGVVDDSQLPKDRFSAERLKGVDSTLKIQPAKLEDSAVYLCASNPFLSLSSGGEQYFGPGTRLTVT.

Of note for this clonotype: A clone one base away is much larger, so this may be a read error. The CDR3 carries no conserved terminal phenylalanine or tryptophan, so it likely arises from a read error. The V gene is TRBV19, the J gene TRBJ1-2, with D possibly being TRBD1 (6 bases). V dropped 4 bases and J dropped 4 bases, with 19 bases sitting between them. Germline V gives CDR1 LNHDA, CDR2 SQIVND (reference sequence). CDR3 length equals 16 residues. The CDR3 bases are TGTGCCAGTAGTACCCGGACAGAAACCCCAACCTATGGCTACACCTCC. Its translation is CASSTRTETPTYGYTS.

This clonotype came up many times. The chain recombines TRBV5-1 with TRBJ2-1, with D tentatively TRBD2 (7 bases). This CDR3 is built from 14 residues. Germline V CDR1 and CDR2: SGHRS, YFSETQ. With 2 bases removed from V and 7 bases from J, the gap between germline ends came to 13 bases. The DNA of the CDR3 is TGCGCCAGCAGCTTATGGGGGGGCAAGAATGAGCAGTTCTTC. This encodes CASSLWGGKNEQFF. Filled out from reference TRBV5-1 and TRBJ2-1, the complete variable domain reads KAGVTQTPRYLIKTRGQQVTLSCSPISGHRSVSWYQQTPGQGLQFLFEYFSETQRNKGNFPGRFSGRQFSNSRSEMNVSTLELGDSALYLCASSLWGGKNEQFFGPGTRLTVL.

As concerns this clonotype: A read error may produce the germline difference seen at one junction end. The chain couples TRBV5-4 to TRBJ1-4; tentative D call: TRBD1 (6 bases). Germline-derived CDR1 and CDR2 are SGHNT and YYREEE (reference sequence). The CDR3 totals 15 residues. CDR3: CASSWRGGDNGKLFF. CDR3 in DNA: TGTGCCAGCAGCTGGAGGGGGGGGGATAATGGAAAACTGTTTTTT.

This clonotype was counted many times. V is TRBV10-3 and J is TRBJ2-2; D is ambiguous. The CDR3 covers 13 residues. Trimming took off 7 bases at V and 2 bases at J, with 8 bases between the two ends. Germline CDR1 is ENHRY and CDR2 is SYGVKD. The DNA for the CDR3 is TGTGCCATCACGGCCGGAAACACCGGGGAGCTGTTTTTT. As protein: CAITAGNTGELFF.

The CDR3 coding sequence is TGTGCCAGCAGCTATGGGACAGGGCCTCTAGCGGGAGACCCGCAGTATTTT. Translating it yields CASSYGTGPLAGDPQYF. The chain combines TRBV7-2 with TRBJ2-3; a possible D gene is TRBD2 (10 bases). CDR1 is SGHTA and CDR2 is FQGNSA in the germline V gene. V was shortened by 4 bases and J by 10 bases, with 27 bases between the two germline ends. The CDR3 covers 17 residues. Full variable domain (remainder filled in from reference TRBV7-2 and TRBJ2-3): GAGVSQSPSNKVTEKGKDVELRCDPISGHTALYWYRQSLGQGLEFLIYFQGNSAPDKSGLPSDRFSAERTGGSVSTLTIQRTQQEDSAVYLCASSYGTGPLAGDPQYFGPGTRLTVL.

This clonotype was recorded once. A much bigger clone sits one base away, suggesting this may be a read error. This CDR3 is CASSALSGLAEAITGELFF. CDR3 DNA: TGTGCCAGCAGCGCCCTCTCAGGACTAGCCGAAGCGATCACCGGGGAGCTGTTTTTT. This sequence joins TRBV9 and TRBJ2-2; 8 bases align to TRBD2. Germline assignment: CDR1 SGDLS and CDR2 YYNGEE. The J segment lost 4 bases and the V segment lost 3 bases, leaving 17 bases of the junction unmatched. The CDR3 is 19 residues long.